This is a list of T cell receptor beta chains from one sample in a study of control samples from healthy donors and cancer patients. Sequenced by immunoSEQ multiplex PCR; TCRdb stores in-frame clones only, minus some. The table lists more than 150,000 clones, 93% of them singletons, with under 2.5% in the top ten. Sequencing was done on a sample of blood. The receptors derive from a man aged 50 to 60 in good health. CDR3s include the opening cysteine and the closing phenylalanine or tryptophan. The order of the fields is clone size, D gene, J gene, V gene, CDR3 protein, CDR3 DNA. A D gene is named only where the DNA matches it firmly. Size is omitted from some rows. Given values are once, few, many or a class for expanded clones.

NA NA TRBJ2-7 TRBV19 CASSISKAGVFYEQYF TGTGCCAGTAGTATTTCCAAGGCAGGGGTCTTTTACGAGCAGTACTTC
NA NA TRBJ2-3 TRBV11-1 CASALRRVGTDTQYF TGTGCCAGCGCCTTGCGAAGAGTAGGGACAGATACGCAGTATTTT
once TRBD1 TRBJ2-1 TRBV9 CASSKGTGPNEQFF TGTGCCAGCAGCAAAGGGACAGGACCCAATGAGCAGTTCTTC
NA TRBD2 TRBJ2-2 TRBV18 CASSPSGRAANTGELFF TGTGCCAGCTCACCAAGCGGGAGGGCCGCGAACACCGGGGAGCTGTTTTTT
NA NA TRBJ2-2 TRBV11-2 CASSLMGGITGELFF TGTGCCAGCAGCTTAATGGGGGGAATCACCGGGGAGCTGTTTTTT
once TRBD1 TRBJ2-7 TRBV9 CASSVDDRGIEQYF TGTGCCAGCAGCGTAGACGACAGGGGAATCGAGCAGTACTTC
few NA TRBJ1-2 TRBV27 CASSMDGRQHYGYTF TGTGCCAGCAGTATGGACGGCCGGCAACATTATGGCTACACCTTC
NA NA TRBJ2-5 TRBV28 CASSRVGAQETQYF TGTGCCAGCAGTAGGGTCGGGGCCCAGGAGACCCAGTACTTC
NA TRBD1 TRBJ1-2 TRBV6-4 CASSPAGGNYGYTF TGTGCCAGCAGTCCGGCAGGGGGCAACTATGGCTACACCTTC
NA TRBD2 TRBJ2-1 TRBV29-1 CSVRGRLAGDNEQFF TGCAGCGTTCGGGGGAGACTAGCGGGAGACAATGAGCAGTTCTTC
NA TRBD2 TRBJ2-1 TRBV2 CASSRQVGGYNEQFF TGTGCCAGCAGCCGACAAGTGGGAGGGTACAATGAGCAGTTCTTC
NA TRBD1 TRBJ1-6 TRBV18 CASSPGTGKNSPLHF TGTGCCAGCTCCCCCGGGACAGGGAAGAATTCACCCCTCCACTTT
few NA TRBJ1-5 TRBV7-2 CASSLARRINQPQHF TGTGCCAGCAGCTTAGCGCGTAGAATTAATCAGCCCCAGCATTTT
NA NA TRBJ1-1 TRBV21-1 CASSKAGTEAFF TGTGCCAGCAGCAAAGCAGGGACTGAAGCTTTCTTT
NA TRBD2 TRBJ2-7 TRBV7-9 CASSHGLAGPEYEQYF TGTGCCAGCAGCCACGGACTAGCGGGACCAGAATACGAGCAGTACTTC
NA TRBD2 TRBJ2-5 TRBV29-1 CSVTGGGQETQYF TGCAGCGTTACGGGAGGGGGGCAAGAGACCCAGTACTTC
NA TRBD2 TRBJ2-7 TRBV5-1 CASSKLAWGGYEQYF TGCGCCAGCAGCAAGCTAGCCTGGGGGGGATACGAGCAGTACTTC
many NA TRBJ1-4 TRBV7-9 CASSLVPNEKLFF TGTGCCAGCAGCTTAGTCCCTAATGAAAAACTGTTTTTT
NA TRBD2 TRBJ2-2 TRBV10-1 CASSASRAGTTNTGELFF TGCGCCAGCAGTGCCTCTCGAGCTGGGACTACGAACACCGGGGAGCTGTTTTTT
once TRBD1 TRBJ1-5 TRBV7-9 CASSSKIGQGGNQPQHF TGTGCCAGCAGCTCTAAGATCGGACAGGGGGGCAATCAGCCCCAGCATTTT
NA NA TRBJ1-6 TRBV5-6 CASSPGPNSPLHF TGTGCCAGCAGCCCGGGCCCCAATTCACCCCTCCACTTT
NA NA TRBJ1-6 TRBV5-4 CASSLDAGRNSPLHF TGTGCCAGCAGCTTGGATGCAGGTCGGAATTCACCCCTCCACTTT
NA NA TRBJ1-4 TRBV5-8 CASSFRGTNEKLFF TGTGCCAGCAGTTTTCGGGGTACTAATGAAAAACTGTTTTTT
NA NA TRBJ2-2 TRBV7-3 CASSNRLPGELFF TGTGCCAGCAGCAACAGGCTGCCCGGGGAGCTGTTTTTT
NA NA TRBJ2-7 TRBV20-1 CSATRDYEQYF TGCAGTGCCACCCGGGACTACGAGCAGTACTTC
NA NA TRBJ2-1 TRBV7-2 CASSPSGRGQFF TGTGCCAGCAGCCCCTCGGGGCGGGGGCAGTTCTTC
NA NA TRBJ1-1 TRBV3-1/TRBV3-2 CASSHLVRDTEAFF TGTGCCAGCAGCCACCTAGTAAGGGACACTGAAGCTTTCTTT
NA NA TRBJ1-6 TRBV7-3 CASSLLGKDSPLHF TGTGCCAGCAGCTTATTGGGGAAGGATTCACCCCTCCACTTT
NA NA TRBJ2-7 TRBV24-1 CATSDSDRSHEQYF TGTGCCACCAGTGATTCTGACAGGTCCCACGAGCAGTACTTC
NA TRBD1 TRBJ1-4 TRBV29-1 CSVGRDSTEKLFF TGCAGCGTTGGCCGGGACAGTACTGAAAAACTGTTTTTT
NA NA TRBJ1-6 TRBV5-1 CASSYQGSYNSPLHF TGCGCCAGCAGCTACCAGGGCTCCTATAATTCACCCCTCCACTTT
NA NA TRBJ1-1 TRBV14 CASSRQPNTEAFF TGTGCCAGCAGCCGACAGCCGAACACTGAAGCTTTCTTT
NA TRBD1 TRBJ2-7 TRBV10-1 CASGQGASYEQYF TGCGCCAGCGGACAGGGGGCCTCCTACGAGCAGTACTTC
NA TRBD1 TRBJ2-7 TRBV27 CASSLGTGSYEQYF TGTGCCAGCAGTTTAGGGACAGGGTCCTACGAGCAGTACTTC
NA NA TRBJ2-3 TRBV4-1 CASSYLGSGSDTQYF TGCGCCAGCAGCTATCTCGGGTCTGGTTCAGATACGCAGTATTTT
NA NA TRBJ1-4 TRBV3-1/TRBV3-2 CASSHRDGEKLFF TGTGCCAGCAGCCACCGGGACGGGGAAAAACTGTTTTTT
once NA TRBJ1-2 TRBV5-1 CASSSGGGQSYGYTF TGCGCCAGCAGCTCTGGAGGGGGGCAGAGCTATGGCTACACCTTC
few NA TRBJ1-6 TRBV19 CASSSYRPENSPLHF TGTGCCAGTAGCTCATATAGGCCGGAGAATTCACCCCTCCACTTT
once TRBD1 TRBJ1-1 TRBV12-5 CASGLGHRGGNTEAFF TGTGCTAGTGGTTTGGGCCACAGGGGCGGGAACACTGAAGCTTTCTTT
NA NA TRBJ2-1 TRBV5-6 CASSLRLVNEQFF TGTGCCAGCAGCTTAAGACTAGTCAATGAGCAGTTCTTC
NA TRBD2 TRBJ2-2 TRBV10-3 CAISGPASGRTGELFF TGTGCCATCAGTGGCCCCGCTAGCGGGAGGACCGGGGAGCTGTTTTTT
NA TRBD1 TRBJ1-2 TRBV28 CASRPQGGLDYGYTF TGTGCCAGCAGGCCACAGGGGGGATTGGACTATGGCTACACCTTC
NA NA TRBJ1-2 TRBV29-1 CSVDLGTWTNYGYTF TGCAGCGTTGATTTGGGGACTTGGACTAACTATGGCTACACCTTC
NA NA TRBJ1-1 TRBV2 CASALNTEAFF TGTGCCAGCGCGCTGAACACTGAAGCTTTCTTT
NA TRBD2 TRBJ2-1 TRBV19 CASSTGTSGPSYNEQFF TGTGCCAGTAGTACCGGGACTAGCGGACCATCCTACAATGAGCAGTTCTTC
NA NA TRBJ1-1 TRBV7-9 CASSRPNTEAFF TGTGCCAGCAGCCGACCCAACACTGAAGCTTTCTTT
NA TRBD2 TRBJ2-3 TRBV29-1 CSVESSGRADTQYF TGCAGCGTTGAGTCTAGCGGCCGCGCAGATACGCAGTATTTT
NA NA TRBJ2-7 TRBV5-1 CASRSAGTGAYGQYF TGCGCCAGCAGATCTGCCGGGACTGGAGCCTACGGGCAGTACTTC
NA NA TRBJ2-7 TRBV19 CASSMPGGAVYEQYF TGTGCCAGTAGTATGCCCGGGGGCGCAGTCTACGAGCAGTACTTC
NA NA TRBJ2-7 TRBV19 CASSISGGQPYEQYF TGTGCCAGTAGTATATCGGGGGGACAGCCATACGAGCAGTACTTC
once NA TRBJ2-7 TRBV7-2 CASSLTAYEQYF TGTGCCAGCAGCTTAACGGCGTACGAGCAGTACTTC
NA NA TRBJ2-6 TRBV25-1 CASSASGANVLTF TGTGCCAGCAGTGCCTCTGGGGCCAACGTCCTGACTTTC
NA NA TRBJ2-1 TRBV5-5 CASSLESNEQFF TGTGCCAGCAGCTTGGAATCCAATGAGCAGTTCTTC
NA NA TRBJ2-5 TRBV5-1 CASSLGAIQETQYF TGCGCCAGCAGCTTGGGGGCGATCCAAGAGACCCAGTACTTC
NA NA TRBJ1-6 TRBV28 CASSKQSSYNSPLHF TGTGCCAGCAGTAAACAGAGCTCCTATAATTCACCCCTCCACTTT
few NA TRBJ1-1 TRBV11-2 CASSLQKNTEAFF TGTGCCAGCAGCTTACAGAAGAACACTGAAGCTTTCTTT
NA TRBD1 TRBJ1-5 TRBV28 CASKFPPGTGHSNQPQHF TGTGCCAGCAAGTTTCCGCCCGGGACAGGACATAGCAATCAGCCCCAGCATTTT
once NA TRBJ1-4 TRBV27 CASSLGWTTNEKLFF TGTGCCAGCAGTTTAGGGTGGACAACTAATGAAAAACTGTTTTTT
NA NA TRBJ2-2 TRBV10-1 CASRPGGTGELFF TGCGCCAGCCGGCCTGGGGGCACCGGGGAGCTGTTTTTT